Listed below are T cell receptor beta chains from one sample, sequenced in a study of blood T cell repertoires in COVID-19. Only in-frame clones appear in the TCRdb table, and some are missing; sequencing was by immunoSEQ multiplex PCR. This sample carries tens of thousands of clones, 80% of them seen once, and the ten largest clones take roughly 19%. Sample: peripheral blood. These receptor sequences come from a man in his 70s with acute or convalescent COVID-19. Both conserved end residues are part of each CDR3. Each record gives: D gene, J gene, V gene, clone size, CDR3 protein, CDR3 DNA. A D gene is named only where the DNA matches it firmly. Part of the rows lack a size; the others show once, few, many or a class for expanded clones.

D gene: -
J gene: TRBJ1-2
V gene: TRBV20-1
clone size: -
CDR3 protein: CSASRQTGYTF
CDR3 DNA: TGCAGTGCTTCTAGACAGACAGGCTACACCTTC

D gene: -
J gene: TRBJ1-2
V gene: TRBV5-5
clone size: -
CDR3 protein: CASDDRPNYGYTF
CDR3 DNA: TGTGCCAGTGACGACAGACCTAACTATGGCTACACCTTC

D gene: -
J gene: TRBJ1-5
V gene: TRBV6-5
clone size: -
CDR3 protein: CASRRQSNQPQHF
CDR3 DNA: TGTGCCAGCAGACGACAGAGCAATCAGCCCCAGCATTTT

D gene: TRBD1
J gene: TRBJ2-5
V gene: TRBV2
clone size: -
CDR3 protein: CASSPDRGLETQYF
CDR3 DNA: TGTGCCAGCAGTCCCGACAGGGGGCTAGAGACCCAGTACTTC

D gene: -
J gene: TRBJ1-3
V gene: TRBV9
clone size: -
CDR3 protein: CASSARQVLSGNTIYF
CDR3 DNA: TGTGCCAGCAGCGCCCGACAGGTCCTCTCTGGAAACACCATATATTTT

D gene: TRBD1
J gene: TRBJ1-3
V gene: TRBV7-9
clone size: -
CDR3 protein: CASSPTQTGNTIYF
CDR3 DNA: TGTGCCAGCAGTCCAACCCAGACAGGGAACACCATATATTTT

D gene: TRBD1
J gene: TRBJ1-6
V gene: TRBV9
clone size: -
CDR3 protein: CASSALQGGLSPLHF
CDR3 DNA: TGTGCCAGCAGCGCTCTACAGGGGGGTTTGTCACCCCTCCACTTT

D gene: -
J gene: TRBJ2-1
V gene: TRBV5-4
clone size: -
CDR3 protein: CASTLDTNNEQFF
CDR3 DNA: TGTGCCAGCACCTTGGACACAAACAATGAGCAGTTCTTC

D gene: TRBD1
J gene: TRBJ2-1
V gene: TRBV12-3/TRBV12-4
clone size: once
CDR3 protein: CASRQGYANEQFF
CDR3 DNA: TGTGCCAGTAGACAGGGTTACGCCAATGAGCAGTTCTTC

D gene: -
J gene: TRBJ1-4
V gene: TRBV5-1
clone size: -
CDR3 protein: CASSLEPEKLFF
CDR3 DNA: TGCGCCAGCAGTTTGGAGCCGGAAAAACTGTTTTTT

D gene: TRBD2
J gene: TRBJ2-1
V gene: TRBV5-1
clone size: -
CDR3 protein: CASSLESIPGLTYNEQFF
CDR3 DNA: TGCGCCAGCAGCTTGGAATCAATACCGGGACTAACCTACAATGAGCAGTTCTTC

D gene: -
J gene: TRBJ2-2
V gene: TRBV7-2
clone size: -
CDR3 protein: CASSLGGRQGTGELFF
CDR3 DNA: TGTGCCAGCAGCTTAGGGGGAAGGCAGGGTACCGGGGAGCTGTTTTTT

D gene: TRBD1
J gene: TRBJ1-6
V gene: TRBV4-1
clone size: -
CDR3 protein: CASSQVSGTGNSPLHF
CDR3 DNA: TGCGCCAGCAGCCAAGTGAGTGGGACAGGGAATTCACCCCTCCACTTT

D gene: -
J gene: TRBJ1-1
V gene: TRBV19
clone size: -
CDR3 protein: CASSNMGGAFF
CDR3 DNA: TGTGCCAGTTCGAATATGGGGGGGGCTTTCTTT

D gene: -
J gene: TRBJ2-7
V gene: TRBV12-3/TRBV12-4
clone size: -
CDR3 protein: CASRWGGDEQYF
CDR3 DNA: TGTGCCAGCCGGTGGGGCGGGGACGAGCAGTACTTC

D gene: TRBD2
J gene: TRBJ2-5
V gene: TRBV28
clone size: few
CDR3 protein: CASSLGREYQETQYF
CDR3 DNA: TGTGCCAGCAGTTTAGGGAGGGAGTACCAAGAGACCCAGTACTTC

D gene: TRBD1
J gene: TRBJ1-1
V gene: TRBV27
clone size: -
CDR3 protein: CASRPQQGMNTEAFF
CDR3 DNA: TGTGCCAGCAGGCCCCAACAGGGGATGAACACTGAAGCTTTCTTT

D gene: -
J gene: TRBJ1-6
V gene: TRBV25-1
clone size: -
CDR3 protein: CASTEAVVGNSPLHF
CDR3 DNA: TGTGCCAGCACCGAGGCGGTAGTTGGTAATTCACCCCTCCACTTT

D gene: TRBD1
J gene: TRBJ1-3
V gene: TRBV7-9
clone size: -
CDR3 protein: CASSPLSGGPGSGNTIYF
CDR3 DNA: TGTGCCAGCAGCCCGTTATCAGGGGGCCCGGGCTCTGGAAACACCATATATTTT

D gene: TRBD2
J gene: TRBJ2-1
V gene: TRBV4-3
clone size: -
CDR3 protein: CASSHLAGGNNEQFF
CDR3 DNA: TGCGCCAGCAGCCATCTAGCGGGGGGGAACAATGAGCAGTTCTTC

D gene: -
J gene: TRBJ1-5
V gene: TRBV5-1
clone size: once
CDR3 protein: CASSLNTGTQPQHF
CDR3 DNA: TGCGCCAGCAGCTTGAACACAGGAACTCAGCCCCAGCATTTT

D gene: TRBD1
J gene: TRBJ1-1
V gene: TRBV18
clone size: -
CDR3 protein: CASSLTSDRVNTEAFF
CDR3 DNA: TGTGCCAGCTCGCTTACCTCGGACAGGGTGAACACTGAAGCTTTCTTT